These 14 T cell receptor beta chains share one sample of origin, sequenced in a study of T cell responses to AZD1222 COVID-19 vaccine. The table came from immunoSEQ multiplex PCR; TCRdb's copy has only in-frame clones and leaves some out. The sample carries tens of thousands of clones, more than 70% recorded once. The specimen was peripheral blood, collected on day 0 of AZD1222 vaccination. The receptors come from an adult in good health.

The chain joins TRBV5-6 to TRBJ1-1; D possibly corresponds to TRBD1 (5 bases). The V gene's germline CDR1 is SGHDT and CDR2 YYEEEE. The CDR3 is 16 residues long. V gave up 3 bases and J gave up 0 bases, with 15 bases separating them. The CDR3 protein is CASSSIGARVNTEAFF. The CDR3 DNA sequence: TGTGCCAGCAGCTCCATTGGGGCCCGAGTGAACACTGAAGCTTTCTTT. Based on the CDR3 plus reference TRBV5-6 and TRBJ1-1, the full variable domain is DAGVTQSPTHLIKTRGQQVTLRCSPKSGHDTVSWYQQALGQGPQFIFQYYEEEERQRGNFPDRFSGHQFPNYSSELNVNALLLGDSALYLCASSSIGARVNTEAFFGQGTRLTVV.

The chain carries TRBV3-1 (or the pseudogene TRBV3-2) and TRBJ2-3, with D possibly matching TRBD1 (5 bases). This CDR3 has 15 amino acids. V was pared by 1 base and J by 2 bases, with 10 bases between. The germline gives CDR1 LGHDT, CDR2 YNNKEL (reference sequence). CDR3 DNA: TGTGCCAGCAGCCAAGGACAGCCTACCACAGATACGCAGTATTTT. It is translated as CASSQGQPTTDTQYF.

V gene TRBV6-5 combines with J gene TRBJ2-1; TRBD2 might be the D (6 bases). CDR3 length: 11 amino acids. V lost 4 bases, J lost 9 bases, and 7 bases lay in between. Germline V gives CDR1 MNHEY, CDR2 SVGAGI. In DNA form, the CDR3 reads TGTGCCAGCAGTTGGGGAGGTGAGCAGTTCTTC. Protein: CASSWGGEQFF.

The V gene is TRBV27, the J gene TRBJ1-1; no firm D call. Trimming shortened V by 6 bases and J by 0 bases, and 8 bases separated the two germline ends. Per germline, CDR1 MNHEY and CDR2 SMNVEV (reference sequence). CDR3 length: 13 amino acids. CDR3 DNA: TGTGCCAGCAGGGGCTTTCTGAACACTGAAGCTTTCTTT. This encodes CASRGFLNTEAFF.

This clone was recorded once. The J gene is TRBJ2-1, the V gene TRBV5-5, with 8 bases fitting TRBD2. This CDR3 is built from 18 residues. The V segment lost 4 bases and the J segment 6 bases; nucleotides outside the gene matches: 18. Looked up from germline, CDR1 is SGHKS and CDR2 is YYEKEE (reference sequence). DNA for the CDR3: TGTGCCAGCAGCCCCTTCTACCTTGCGGGGACTAGGCCCAATGAGCAGTTCTTC. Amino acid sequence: CASSPFYLAGTRPNEQFF.

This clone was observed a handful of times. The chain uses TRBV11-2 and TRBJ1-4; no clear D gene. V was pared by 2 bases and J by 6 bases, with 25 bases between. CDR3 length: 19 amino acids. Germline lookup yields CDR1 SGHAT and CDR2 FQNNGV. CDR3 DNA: TGTGCCAGCAGCTTACCCAGTTTTCGGGTTAAGGGCGGGCATGAAAAACTGTTTTTT. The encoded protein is CASSLPSFRVKGGHEKLFF. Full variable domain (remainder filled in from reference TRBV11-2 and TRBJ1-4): EAGVAQSPRYKIIEKRQSVAFWCNPISGHATLYWYQQILGQGPKLLIQFQNNGVVDDSQLPKDRFSAERLKGVDSTLKIQPAKLEDSAVYLCASSLPSFRVKGGHEKLFFGSGTQLSVL.

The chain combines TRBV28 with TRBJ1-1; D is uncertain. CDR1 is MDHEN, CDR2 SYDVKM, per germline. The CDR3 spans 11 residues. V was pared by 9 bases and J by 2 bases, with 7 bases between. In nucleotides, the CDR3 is TGTGCCAGTAGGGTTAACACTGAAGCTTTCTTT. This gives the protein CASRVNTEAFF. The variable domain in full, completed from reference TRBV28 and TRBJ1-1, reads DVKVTQSSRYLVKRTGEKVFLECVQDMDHENMFWYRQDPGLGLRLIYFSYDVKMKEKGDIPEGYSVSREKKERFSLILESASTNQTSMYLCASRVNTEAFFGQGTRLTVV.

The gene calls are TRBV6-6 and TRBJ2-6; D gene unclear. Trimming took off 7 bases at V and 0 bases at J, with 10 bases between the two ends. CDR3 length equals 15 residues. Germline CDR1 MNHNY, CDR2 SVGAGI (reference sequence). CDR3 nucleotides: TGTGCCAGCACCCAGACACTCTCTGGGGCCAACGTCCTGACTTTC. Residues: CASTQTLSGANVLTF.

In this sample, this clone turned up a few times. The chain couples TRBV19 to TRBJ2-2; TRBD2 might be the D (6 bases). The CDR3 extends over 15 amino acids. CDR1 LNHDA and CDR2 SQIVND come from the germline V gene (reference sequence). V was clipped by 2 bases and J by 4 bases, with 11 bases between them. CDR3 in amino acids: CASSIPGVGTGELFF. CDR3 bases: TGTGCCAGTAGTATACCGGGGGTAGGCACCGGGGAGCTGTTTTTT.

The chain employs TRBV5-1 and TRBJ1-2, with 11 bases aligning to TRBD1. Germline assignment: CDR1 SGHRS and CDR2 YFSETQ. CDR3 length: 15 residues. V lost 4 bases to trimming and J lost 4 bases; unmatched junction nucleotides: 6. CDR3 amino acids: CASSDGQGAVYGYTF. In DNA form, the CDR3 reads TGCGCCAGCAGCGACGGACAGGGGGCGGTCTATGGCTACACCTTC.

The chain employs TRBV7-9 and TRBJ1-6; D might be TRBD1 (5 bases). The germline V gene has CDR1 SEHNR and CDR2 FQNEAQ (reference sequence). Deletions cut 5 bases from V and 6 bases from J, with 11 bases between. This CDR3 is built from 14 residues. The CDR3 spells CASSPRDRNSPLHF. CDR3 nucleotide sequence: TGTGCCAGCAGCCCCCGGGACCGTAATTCACCCCTCCACTTT.

The chain's CDR3 is CASRDTSGKAYNEQFF. The CDR3 region has the DNA TGCGCCAGCAGGGATACTAGCGGGAAGGCCTACAATGAGCAGTTCTTC. The chain uses TRBV5-1 and TRBJ2-1; TRBD2 matches at 10 bases. This CDR3 is 16 amino acids long. Per germline, CDR1 SGHRS and CDR2 YFSETQ. With 5 bases clipped from V and 2 bases from J, the junction kept 7 bases outside the gene matches.

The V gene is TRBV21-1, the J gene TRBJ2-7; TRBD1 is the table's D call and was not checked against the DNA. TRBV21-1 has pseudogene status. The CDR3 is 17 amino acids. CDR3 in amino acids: CASSRYRQTRDSYEQYF. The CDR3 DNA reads TGTGCCAGCAGCAGATACCGACAAACCAGGGATTCCTACGAGCAGTACTTC.

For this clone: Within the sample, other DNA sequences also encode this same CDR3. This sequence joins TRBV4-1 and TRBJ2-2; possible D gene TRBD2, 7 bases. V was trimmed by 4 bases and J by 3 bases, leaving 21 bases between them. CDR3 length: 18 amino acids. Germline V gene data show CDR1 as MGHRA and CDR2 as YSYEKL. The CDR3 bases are TGCGCCAGCAGCCTACGGGCAGGGGCCCGGGGGGACACCGGGGAGCTGTTTTTT. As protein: CASSLRAGARGDTGELFF.